This TCR beta chain was retrieved from a study of T cells in Graves' hyperthyroidism and ophthalmopathy. At the level of the study: The initial diagnosis was the point when peripheral blood was collected, ahead of any treatment.

There were TCR beta CDR3 regions amplified from RNA transcripts. The HTBI primer set served for first-round RT-PCR of the TCR CDR3. One entry per CDR3 protein, called by TCRdb with MiXCR from the multiplex PCR reads. The sample records roughly 380,000 distinct CDR3 sequences, approximately 15% being singletons. The V and J ends lost 0 bases and 4 bases respectively, with 12 bases between them. This CDR3 has 14 residues. The germline V gene encodes CDR1 GTSNPN and CDR2 SVGIG (reference sequence). No progression to ophthalmopathy during 18 months of follow-up defined stable disease. It was uncontrolled infection, other autoimmune disease, pregnancy or lactation that excluded patients.

Sequencing was performed on blood. The V gene is TRBV30, the J gene TRBJ1-1, with a tentative D call TRBD1 (5 bases). This receptor was identified in a woman in her fifties or sixties with Graves' hyperthyroidism. As DNA, the CDR3 is TGTGCCTGGAGTGTGGTGTGGGGGTCCACTGAAGCTTTCTTT. It codes for CAWSVVWGSTEAFF.